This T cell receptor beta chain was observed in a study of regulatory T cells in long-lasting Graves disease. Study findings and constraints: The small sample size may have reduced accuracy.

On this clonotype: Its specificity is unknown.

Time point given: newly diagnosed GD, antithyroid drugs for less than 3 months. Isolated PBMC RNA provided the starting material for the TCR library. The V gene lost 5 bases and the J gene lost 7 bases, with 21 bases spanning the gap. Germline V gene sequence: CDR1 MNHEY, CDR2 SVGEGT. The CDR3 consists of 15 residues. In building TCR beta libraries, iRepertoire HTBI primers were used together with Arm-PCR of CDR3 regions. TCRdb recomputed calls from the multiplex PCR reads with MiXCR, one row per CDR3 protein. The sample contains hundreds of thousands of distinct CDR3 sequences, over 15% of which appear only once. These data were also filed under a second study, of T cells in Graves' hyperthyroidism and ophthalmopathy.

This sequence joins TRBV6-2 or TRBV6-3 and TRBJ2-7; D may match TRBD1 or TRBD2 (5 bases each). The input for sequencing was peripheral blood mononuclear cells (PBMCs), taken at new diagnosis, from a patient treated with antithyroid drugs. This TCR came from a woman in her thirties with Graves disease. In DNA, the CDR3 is TGTGCCAGCAGTCCGCTCGGTGGGACCTTAGGTGAGCAGTACTTC. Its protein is CASSPLGGTLGEQYF.